Each of the 24 T cell receptor beta chains below was sequenced from the same sample in a study of T cells after yellow fever vaccination. In TCRdb, the 5' RACE reads were re-called with MiXCR into one record per CDR3 protein. Of more than 110,000 distinct CDR3 sequences in the sample, just over 6.5% are singletons; the top ten hold 0.5% to 0.65%. The sample consisted of CD4+ T cells sorted from PBMCs, taken 10 days after the yellow fever booster vaccination. The receptors were gathered from a man between 25 and 39 years old who received the YFV17D yellow fever vaccine.

In its sample, this clonotype was seen a few times. This rearrangement joins TRBV4-1 to TRBJ2-7; 8 bases map to TRBD1. The germline gives CDR1 MGHRA, CDR2 YSYEKL. The ends lost 1 base at V and 5 bases at J; junction bases unmatched: 7. The CDR3 covers 15 residues. The DNA for the CDR3 is TGCGCCAGCAGCCAAGTCGGGACAGGTCCCCACGAGCAGTACTTC. Its translation is CASSQVGTGPHEQYF.

To note about this clonotype: A much larger clone differs by one base, so this may be a read error. V usage is TRBV20-1 and J usage is TRBJ2-3; no reliable D call. V lost 5 bases and J lost 5, with 14 bases in between. Germline CDR1 DFQATT, CDR2 SNEGSKA (reference sequence). The CDR3 totals 13 residues. The CDR3 DNA reads as TGCAGTGCTCGCACGGCGGCAGGAGATACGCAGTATTTT. Encoded protein: CSARTAAGDTQYF.

A remark on this clonotype: A single base separates this from a much larger clone, so it may be a read error. The chain uses TRBV5-1 and TRBJ2-1, with TRBD2 matching over 10 bases. The germline gives CDR1 SGHRS, CDR2 YFSETQ. Trimming at V came to 4 bases and at J to 8 bases, leaving 12 bases not matched to a gene. There are 16 residues in the CDR3. The CDR3 DNA reads as TGCGCCAGCAGCCCCGGGAATAGCGGGAGGAGTCATGAGCAGTTCTTC. The encoded protein is CASSPGNSGRSHEQFF.

This clonotype was picked up many times. V usage is TRBV24-1 and J usage is TRBJ2-1; D remains unclear. Between the trimmed V and J ends, which lost 2 bases and 5 bases, there was a span of 6 bases. The CDR3 runs 13 residues. Germline CDR1 reads KGHDR; CDR2 reads SFDVKD. As DNA, the CDR3 is TGTGCCACCAGTGATTACCTAAACAATGAGCAGTTCTTC. Amino acids: CATSDYLNNEQFF.

This clonotype was seen ten or more times. The chain recombines TRBV12-3 or TRBV12-4 with TRBJ1-5; possible D gene TRBD1, 5 bases. CDR3 size: 14 residues. The V end was cut by 5 bases, the J end by 4 bases, with 12 bases between. The CDR3 DNA sequence: TGTGCCAGCAGTGTATGGGGCTCGAATCAGCCCCAGCATTTT. This codes for CASSVWGSNQPQHF.

This clonotype was picked up many times. This chain uses TRBV5-1 with TRBJ1-1, with a tentative D call TRBD1 (6 bases). The CDR3 spans 12 residues. Looked up from germline, CDR1 is SGHRS and CDR2 is YFSETQ. V dropped 5 bases and J dropped 5 bases, with 10 bases sitting between them. DNA for the CDR3: TGCGCCAGCAGAGGGGGGGGAACTGAAGCTTTCTTT. Translation gives CASRGGGTEAFF. The whole variable domain, filled in from reference TRBV5-1 and TRBJ1-1, reads KAGVTQTPRYLIKTRGQQVTLSCSPISGHRSVSWYQQTPGQGLQFLFEYFSETQRNKGNFPGRFSGRQFSNSRSEMNVSTLELGDSALYLCASRGGGTEAFFGQGTRLTVV.

In this sample, this clonotype turned up many times. The chain recombines TRBV20-1 with TRBJ2-1, with 8 bases that match TRBD2. Germline-derived CDR1 and CDR2 are DFQATT and SNEGSKA (reference sequence). This CDR3 region has 12 residues. With 6 bases clipped from V and 12 bases from J, the junction kept 10 bases outside the gene matches. The CDR3 spells CSADLLAGRQFF. The CDR3 region has the DNA TGCAGTGCAGACCTTTTAGCGGGACGGCAGTTCTTC.

This rearrangement joins TRBV15 to TRBJ2-1; 7 nucleotides line up with TRBD2. V gave up 1 base and J gave up 7 bases; unmatched junction bases: 7. Germline CDR1 and CDR2: LNHNV and YYDKDF (reference sequence). This CDR3 spans 15 amino acids. For the CDR3, the DNA is TGTGCCACCAGCAGAGGACGGTGGCGGGAGAATGAGCAGTTCTTC. It specifies CATSRGRWRENEQFF.

A word on this clonotype: This sequence may be a read error, since a much larger clone differs from it by one base. This rearrangement joins TRBV5-1 to TRBJ2-5; weak D call: TRBD2 (6 bases). Germline CDR1 reads SGHRS; CDR2 reads YFSETQ. Trimming took 3 bases from V and 5 from J, leaving 14 bases between them. The CDR3 is 14 residues long. The CDR3 protein is CASSWGDPDETQYF. CDR3 DNA sequence: TGCGCCAGCAGCTGGGGGGACCCTGACGAGACCCAGTACTTC.

This clonotype was observed a handful of times. The V and J genes are TRBV12-3 or TRBV12-4 and TRBJ1-3; D remains unclear. The CDR3 runs to 14 residues. V lost 5 bases and J 13 bases, leaving 21 bases between the germline ends. The CDR3 reads CASSKGSAGLRIYF. DNA for the CDR3: TGTGCCAGCAGTAAGGGTAGCGCTGGCCTTAGGATATATTTT.

This clonotype was observed at least ten times. The chain uses TRBV12-3 or TRBV12-4 and TRBJ2-7; 7 nucleotides line up with TRBD1. V gave up 6 bases and J gave up 5 bases; unmatched junction bases: 13. This CDR3 has 15 residues. This CDR3 reads CASSTRQGVGNEQYF. In DNA, the CDR3 is TGTGCCAGCAGCACCCGACAGGGCGTAGGGAACGAGCAGTACTTC.

This clonotype was seen many times. The chain has TRBV18 and TRBJ2-5; maybe TRBD2 (6 bases). This CDR3 comprises 14 residues. V lost 3 bases, J lost 2 bases, and 10 bases lay in between. Germline V CDR1 and CDR2: KGHSH, LQKENI. The CDR3 region is CASSPGTQQETQYF. The CDR3 DNA reads as TGTGCCAGCTCACCGGGGACTCAACAAGAGACCCAGTACTTC.

This clonotype was counted many times. The CDR3: CASSLYAGGPVIKQYF. The CDR3 nucleotides are TGTGCCAGCAGTTTATACGCGGGAGGGCCAGTGATTAAGCAGTACTTC. The chain combines TRBV27 with TRBJ2-7; 9 nucleotides align to TRBD2. The CDR3 consists of 16 residues. V lost 1 base, J lost 8 bases, and 12 bases stayed unmatched. The germline gives CDR1 MNHEY, CDR2 SMNVEV (reference sequence).

The chain is built from TRBV7-2 and TRBJ2-7, with D possibly TRBD1 on 6 matching bases. This CDR3 contains 16 residues. V gave up 5 bases and J gave up 2 bases, with 19 bases separating them. Germline loops: CDR1 SGHTA, CDR2 FQGNSA. CDR3: CASSISRDNPTYEQYF. In nucleotides, the CDR3 is TGTGCCAGCAGCATAAGCCGGGACAACCCGACCTACGAGCAGTACTTC.

Only a few counts were recorded for this clonotype. The gene calls are TRBV11-3 and TRBJ2-3; no definite D call. The V and J ends lost 3 bases and 2 bases respectively, with 6 bases between them. CDR1 SGHNT and CDR2 YENEEA come from the germline V gene. This CDR3 has 13 residues. The CDR3 DNA reads as TGTGCCAGCAGCTTCGCGGTCACAGATACGCAGTATTTT. Its translation: CASSFAVTDTQYF.

This clonotype has ten or more counts. The rearrangement joins TRBV7-2 to TRBJ2-1; D may correspond to TRBD1 or TRBD2 (5 bases each). The V and J ends lost 5 bases and 7 bases respectively, with 18 bases between them. This CDR3 contains 15 residues. CDR1 is SGHTA and CDR2 is FQGNSA in the germline V gene. Here the CDR3 reads CASSPSLPGLNEQFF. The CDR3 DNA follows: TGTGCCAGCAGCCCTAGCCTTCCAGGGTTAAATGAGCAGTTCTTC.

This clonotype appeared many times. The chain employs TRBV20-1 and TRBJ2-7; D gene ambiguous. The CDR3 consists of 12 residues. Germline CDR1 and CDR2: DFQATT and SNEGSKA (reference sequence). Between the trimmed V and J ends, which lost 2 bases and 5 bases, there was a span of 10 bases. CDR3 region: CSARSGSHEQYF. CDR3 sequence (DNA): TGCAGTGCTAGAAGTGGGTCCCACGAGCAGTACTTC.

This clonotype was counted many times. The chain uses TRBV24-1 and TRBJ1-2; D is possibly TRBD1 (6 bases). Germline values: CDR1 KGHDR, CDR2 SFDVKD. CDR3 length: 15 amino acids. V lost 2 bases and J 4 bases, leaving 13 bases between the germline ends. This CDR3 is CATSDSPGQSYGYTF. As DNA, the CDR3 is TGTGCCACCAGTGATTCCCCAGGACAGTCCTATGGCTACACCTTC.

There are many counts of this clonotype. The J gene is TRBJ1-5, the V gene TRBV5-5; the D gene is possibly TRBD1 (6 bases). The CDR3 sequence is 18 residues long. The germline V and J ends were trimmed by 2 bases and 6 bases, with 24 bases remaining between them. Germline V lookup: CDR1 SGHKS, CDR2 YYEKEE (reference sequence). The CDR3 is CASSFLQGGFMNSQPQHF. The CDR3 nucleotides read TGTGCCAGCAGCTTTCTACAGGGTGGATTCATGAACAGTCAGCCCCAGCATTTT.

The chain has TRBV10-1 and TRBJ2-2; 7 positions agree with TRBD2. Germline V CDR1 and CDR2: WNHNN, SYGVQD (reference sequence). The CDR3 consists of 16 residues. The J segment lost 1 base and the V segment lost 0 bases, leaving 2 bases of the junction unmatched. The CDR3 loop is CASSESGTKNTGELFF. Here the CDR3 DNA reads TGCGCCAGCAGTGAGTCGGGGACTAAGAACACCGGGGAGCTGTTTTTT.

In this sample, this clonotype turned up many times. The chain links TRBV5-5 to TRBJ1-3; D gene unclear. Germline-derived CDR1 and CDR2 are SGHKS and YYEKEE (reference sequence). This CDR3 region has 16 residues. V was trimmed by 4 bases and J by 3 bases, leaving 17 bases between them. This CDR3 is CASSAQLASVGNTIYF. CDR3 bases: TGTGCCAGCAGCGCACAACTGGCCTCTGTTGGAAACACCATATATTTT.

This clonotype has a count of ten or more. Here the CDR3 reads CASRQVRDRIYEQYF. For the CDR3, the DNA is TGTGCCAGCAGACAAGTCCGGGACAGAATTTACGAGCAGTACTTC. This chain uses TRBV6-2 or TRBV6-3 with TRBJ2-7; TRBD1 matches 7 bases. With V trimmed by 6 bases and J by 4 bases, 12 bases remained unmatched. Germline CDR1 MNHEY, CDR2 SVGEGT. This CDR3 contains 15 residues.

This clonotype came up many times. The chain combines TRBV7-9 with TRBJ2-3; 8 bases line up with TRBD2. The CDR3 sequence is 15 residues long. V trimming: 3 bases; J trimming: 4 bases; junction bases outside the gene matches: 6. The germline V gene has CDR1 SEHNR and CDR2 FQNEAQ (reference sequence). The CDR3 sequence is CASSLELAVSDTQYF. The CDR3 DNA follows: TGTGCCAGCAGCTTGGAACTAGCGGTGTCAGATACGCAGTATTTT.

This clonotype was seen repeatedly, ten times or more. The genes are TRBV6-1 and TRBJ1-4, with a possible D match to TRBD1 (5 bases). The CDR3 covers 12 residues. Trimming cost V 7 bases and J 7 bases, with 10 bases left between them. Germline CDR1 and CDR2: MNHNS and SASEGT. The DNA for the CDR3 is TGTGCCAGCAAGGGACTCCTTGAAAAACTGTTTTTT. Amino acid sequence: CASKGLLEKLFF.